Each of the 30 T cell receptor beta chains below was sequenced from the same sample in a study of yellow fever vaccine responses in identical twins. TCRdb reprocessed the RT-PCR reads with MiXCR, giving one entry per CDR3 protein. The data show roughly 36,000 distinct CDR3 sequences, 50% to 75% seen once. The sequences come from T cells from blood (PBMCs), unsorted or a sorted subset (not recorded which), collected before or after yellow fever vaccination (not recorded which). The receptors shown here come from a woman aged 18-29 years who received the yellow fever vaccine.

This clonotype appeared a few times. V gene TRBV27 combines with J gene TRBJ1-5; D remains unclear. The ends were cut back, 6 bases at V and 4 bases at J, with 10 bases in the middle. CDR3 length equals 13 residues. The germline V gene encodes CDR1 MNHEY and CDR2 SMNVEV (reference sequence). The CDR3 DNA is TGTGCCAGCAGGATAGTAGCTAATCAGCCCCAGCATTTT. Residues: CASRIVANQPQHF.

The CDR3 DNA sequence: TGTGCCAGCAGATGGGAGCGGGAGGCAGATACGCAGTATTTT. Translation gives CASRWEREADTQYF. V gene TRBV13 combines with J gene TRBJ2-3, with TRBD2 matching over 9 bases. J was trimmed by 4 bases and V by 6 bases; bases with no gene match: 5. The V gene's germline CDR1 is PRHDT and CDR2 FYEKMQ (reference sequence). The CDR3 consists of 14 residues.

The chain uses TRBV28 and TRBJ1-1; no reliable D call. The germline V gene encodes CDR1 MDHEN and CDR2 SYDVKM. CDR3 length equals 15 residues. V lost 4 bases to trimming and J lost 0 bases, with 12 bases between them. The CDR3 region is CASSSEGSLNTEAFF. The CDR3 DNA sequence: TGTGCCAGCAGTTCCGAAGGCAGTCTGAACACTGAAGCTTTCTTT.

Only a few counts were recorded for this clonotype. The V gene is TRBV19, the J gene TRBJ2-5; 7 positions agree with TRBD1. J lost 0 bases, V lost 9 bases, and 4 bases had no gene match. CDR1 and CDR2 (germline): LNHDA, SQIVND (reference sequence). The length of the CDR3 is 13 residues. The CDR3 coding sequence is TGTGCCAGCCGGGACAGATACCAAGAGACCCAGTACTTC. It specifies CASRDRYQETQYF.

The rearrangement links TRBV10-3 to TRBJ2-3; a weak D match, TRBD1 (5 bases). CDR1 is ENHRY, CDR2 SYGVKD, per germline. The CDR3 covers 17 residues. V lost 0 bases, J lost 6 bases, and 19 bases lay in between. DNA for the CDR3: TGTGCCATCAGTGAGTCGACCTTGGCAGGGAATGGCGATACGCAGTATTTT. Its protein is CAISESTLAGNGDTQYF.

The rearrangement links TRBV12-3 or TRBV12-4 to TRBJ1-1; D gene unclear. Trimming took off 3 bases at V and 5 bases at J, with 13 bases between the two ends. The CDR3 length is 14 residues. CDR3 sequence reads: CASSLVGYGTEAFF. In nucleotides, the CDR3 is TGTGCCAGCAGTTTGGTGGGGTATGGAACTGAAGCTTTCTTT.

This clonotype was seen a handful of times. The rearrangement links TRBV29-1 to TRBJ1-2; unclear D gene. This CDR3 contains 12 residues. V was pared by 3 bases and J by 1 base, with 6 bases between. The germline V gene encodes CDR1 SQVTM and CDR2 ANQGSEA. This chain's CDR3 is CSVEANNYGYTF. As DNA, the CDR3 is TGCAGCGTTGAGGCAAATAACTATGGCTACACCTTC.

V and J are TRBV2 and TRBJ2-7, with 8 positions matching TRBD2. J gave up 2 bases and V 2 bases, and 8 bases lay outside the gene matches. There are 16 residues in the CDR3. Germline V lookup: CDR1 SNHLY, CDR2 FYNNEI. This CDR3 reads CASSEMGAGGTYEQYF. DNA for the CDR3: TGTGCCAGCAGTGAAATGGGGGCGGGAGGAACCTACGAGCAGTACTTC.

CDR3 amino acids: CASSYSPRPYEQYV. Written as DNA, the CDR3 is TGTGCCAGCAGTTACAGTCCCCGGCCATACGAGCAGTACGTC. The chain uses TRBV6-2 or TRBV6-3 and TRBJ2-7; D remains unclear. The V gene lost 2 bases and the J gene lost 4 bases, with 12 bases spanning the gap. The CDR3 contains 14 residues. CDR1 is MNHEY, CDR2 SVGEGT, per germline.

The chain recombines TRBV9 with TRBJ2-7; no reliable D call. CDR1 and CDR2 from the germline V gene are SGDLS and YYNGEE. With 0 bases removed from V and 7 bases from J, the gap between germline ends came to 17 bases. The CDR3 sequence is 15 residues long. The CDR3: CASSVEGRTYDEQYF. DNA of the CDR3: TGTGCCAGCAGCGTAGAGGGCAGGACCTACGATGAGCAGTACTTC.

This clonotype turned up a few times. The chain recombines TRBV10-1 with TRBJ1-2; D is possibly TRBD1 (5 bases). This CDR3 region has 16 residues. Germline loops: CDR1 WNHNN, CDR2 SYGVQD (reference sequence). Trimming took 3 bases from V and 3 from J, leaving 17 bases between them. Here the CDR3 DNA reads TGCGCCAGCAGTGAAGGTTCGGCAGGGAGCGACTATGGCTACACCTTC. This translates into CASSEGSAGSDYGYTF.

The V and J genes are TRBV4-1 and TRBJ2-5; no clear D gene. The CDR3 runs to 14 residues. The germline V and J ends were trimmed by 1 base and 4 bases, with 10 bases remaining between them. Per the germline V gene, CDR1 is MGHRA and CDR2 is YSYEKL. The CDR3: CASSQGEARETQYF. CDR3 bases: TGCGCCAGCAGCCAAGGGGAAGCGCGAGAGACCCAGTACTTC.

This clonotype has just a few counts. The J gene is TRBJ1-2, the V gene TRBV29-1, with 8 bases aligning to TRBD1. J was trimmed by 6 bases and V by 3 bases; bases with no gene match: 6. The germline V gene encodes CDR1 SQVTM and CDR2 ANQGSEA. CDR3 size: 13 residues. The CDR3 is CSVDMDRVNGYTF. The CDR3 bases are TGCAGCGTTGATATGGACAGGGTGAATGGCTACACCTTC.

The chain carries TRBV4-3 and TRBJ2-1, with D perhaps being TRBD1 or TRBD2 (5 bases each). CDR1 and CDR2 (germline): LGHNA, YSLEER. This CDR3 has 16 amino acids. V lost 4 bases, J lost 1 base, and 14 bases lay in between. CDR3 sequence: CASSPLGWGSYNEQFF. In DNA form, the CDR3 reads TGCGCCAGCAGCCCCCTCGGTTGGGGGTCCTACAATGAGCAGTTCTTC.

The V and J genes are TRBV11-2 and TRBJ2-7; D perhaps matches TRBD1 (5 bases). The CDR3 runs 14 residues. Germline V gene sequence: CDR1 SGHAT, CDR2 FQNNGV. V was shortened by 8 bases and J by 0 bases, with 14 bases between the two germline ends. The CDR3 protein is CASGAQEISYEQYF. CDR3 sequence (DNA): TGTGCCAGCGGCGCACAGGAAATCTCCTACGAGCAGTACTTC.

The rearrangement joins TRBV5-1 to TRBJ2-1; D unresolved. This CDR3 contains 16 residues. Deletions cut 2 bases from V and 2 bases from J, with 14 bases between. CDR1 is SGHRS, CDR2 YFSETQ, per germline. CDR3 DNA sequence: TGCGCCAGCAGCTTTCTCTTGGGCAGAGCCTACAATGAGCAGTTCTTC. It yields the protein CASSFLLGRAYNEQFF.

With regard to this clonotype: One junction end disagrees with the germline gene, perhaps due to a read error. This chain uses TRBV7-1 with TRBJ2-1; 7 bases are a match to TRBD2. TRBV7-1 is reported as an ORF; its role is uncertain. This CDR3 is 15 amino acids long. CDR3 in amino acids: CASSPAGSSYNEQFF. The CDR3 region has the DNA TGTGCCAGCAGCCCAGCGGGGAGCTCCTACAATGAGCAGTTCTTC.

This chain uses TRBV11-1 with TRBJ1-2; D remains unclear. V was clipped by 1 base and J by 5 bases, with 8 bases between them. The CDR3 has 13 residues. The germline V gene has CDR1 SGHAT and CDR2 FQDESV (reference sequence). The CDR3 is CASSLDAAYGYTF. The CDR3 DNA follows: TGTGCCAGCAGCTTAGACGCGGCATATGGCTACACCTTC. Based on the CDR3 plus reference TRBV11-1 and TRBJ1-2, the full variable domain is EAEVAQSPRYKITEKSQAVAFWCDPISGHATLYWYRQILGQGPELLVQFQDESVVDDSQLPKDRFSAERLKGVDSTLKIQPAELGDSAMYLCASSLDAAYGYTFGSGTRLTVV.

V gene TRBV20-1 combines with J gene TRBJ2-1, with no clear D. The ends were cut back, 5 bases at V and 7 bases at J, with 9 bases in the middle. Looked up from germline, CDR1 is DFQATT and CDR2 is SNEGSKA (reference sequence). The CDR3 extends over 11 amino acids. The CDR3 region is CSALPENEQFF. As DNA, the CDR3 is TGCAGTGCTTTACCCGAGAATGAGCAGTTCTTC.

This chain uses TRBV19 with TRBJ2-3; D is perhaps TRBD2 (5 bases). CDR1 and CDR2 (germline): LNHDA, SQIVND (reference sequence). The CDR3 length is 15 residues. V lost 7 bases, J lost 1 base, and 15 bases lay in between. The DNA for the CDR3 is TGTGCCAGTACGGGCGAGGGTATTGGCACAGATACGCAGTATTTT. Translating gives CASTGEGIGTDTQYF.

Only one count was recorded for this clonotype. CDR3 loop: CASSYDPGELFF. The CDR3 DNA sequence: TGTGCCAGCAGCTACGATCCCGGGGAGCTGTTTTTT. The rearrangement links TRBV11-2 to TRBJ2-2; D is ambiguous. Trimming removed 4 bases at V and 6 bases at J, with 6 bases between. This CDR3 is built from 12 residues. The V gene's germline CDR1 is SGHAT and CDR2 FQNNGV. The variable domain in full, completed from reference TRBV11-2 and TRBJ2-2, reads EAGVAQSPRYKIIEKRQSVAFWCNPISGHATLYWYQQILGQGPKLLIQFQNNGVVDDSQLPKDRFSAERLKGVDSTLKIQPAKLEDSAVYLCASSYDPGELFFGEGSRLTVL.

This clonotype ranks as medium-sized (0.01 to 0.1%). The V and J genes are TRBV29-1 and TRBJ2-1, with 7 nucleotides matching TRBD2. The CDR3 has 15 amino acids. Trimming removed 7 bases from V and 0 bases from J; junction bases left unmatched: 9. The germline V gene has CDR1 SQVTM and CDR2 ANQGSEA. In nucleotides, the CDR3 is TGCAGCGCCCAAGACGCGGGAGTCTCCTACAATGAGCAGTTCTTC. Its translation: CSAQDAGVSYNEQFF.

V and J are TRBV29-1 and TRBJ2-7; no clear D. V was trimmed by 4 bases and J by 5 bases, leaving 9 bases between them. From germline, CDR1 is SQVTM and CDR2 ANQGSEA. The CDR3 spans 11 residues. CDR3 loop: CSVGIGHEQYF. CDR3 nucleotides: TGCAGCGTTGGAATCGGCCACGAGCAGTACTTC.

This clonotype was detected a few times. This chain links TRBV20-1 with TRBJ2-5; D assignment may be TRBD1 or TRBD2 (5 bases each). V lost 4 bases and J lost 1, with 16 bases in between. The germline gives CDR1 DFQATT, CDR2 SNEGSKA (reference sequence). This CDR3 comprises 15 residues. CDR3 sequence: CSANGDVEFQETQYF. The CDR3 bases are TGCAGTGCTAATGGGGACGTAGAGTTCCAAGAGACCCAGTACTTC.

The V gene is TRBV5-5, the J gene TRBJ2-7; 10 nucleotides match TRBD2. CDR1 and CDR2 from the germline V gene are SGHKS and YYEKEE (reference sequence). The V gene end was trimmed by 5 bases and the J gene end by 4 bases; junction bases not matched to a gene: 9. The CDR3 contains 15 residues. CDR3 amino acids: CASRSPGTSVYEQYF. The CDR3 DNA follows: TGTGCCAGCAGGTCTCCCGGGACTAGCGTTTACGAGCAGTACTTC.

V is TRBV6-4 and J is TRBJ2-1; TRBD2 agrees at 7 bases. The germline gives CDR1 MRHNA, CDR2 SNTAGT. This CDR3 is built from 15 residues. With V trimmed by 0 bases and J by 7 bases, 6 bases remained unmatched. For the CDR3, the DNA is TGTGCCAGCAGTGACTCTGGCGGGAGCTCAAATGAGCAGTTCTTC. Amino acids: CASSDSGGSSNEQFF.

This clonotype was detected only a few times. This chain connects TRBV19 to TRBJ1-4; weak D call: TRBD1 (5 bases). The CDR3 extends over 14 amino acids. Trimming took 8 bases from V and 0 from J, leaving 10 bases between them. The germline gives CDR1 LNHDA, CDR2 SQIVND (reference sequence). CDR3 amino acids: CASEEGSTNEKLFF. The CDR3, as DNA: TGTGCCAGTGAAGAGGGGTCAACTAATGAAAAACTGTTTTTT.

The chain links TRBV10-1 to TRBJ2-3, with D perhaps matching TRBD2 (6 bases). The CDR3 runs 15 residues. V shed 2 bases and J shed 0 bases, with 9 bases lying between them. Germline loops: CDR1 WNHNN, CDR2 SYGVQD (reference sequence). The CDR3 nucleotides read TGCGCCAGCAGTGAGGGGGGGACTAGCACAGATACGCAGTATTTT. This sequence encodes CASSEGGTSTDTQYF.

V usage is TRBV4-2 and J usage is TRBJ1-2; D is unresolved. The germline gives CDR1 LGHNA, CDR2 YNFKEQ. The length of the CDR3 is 15 residues. V lost 6 bases and J lost 1, with 15 bases in between. The CDR3: CASSNRGRVNYGYTF. The DNA of the CDR3 is TGTGCCAGCAGTAACCGAGGACGGGTTAACTATGGCTACACCTTC.

The chain links TRBV6-2 or TRBV6-3 to TRBJ2-7, with D possibly matching TRBD2 (5 bases). The CDR3 spans 15 residues. With 0 bases removed from V and 2 bases from J, the gap between germline ends came to 11 bases. Germline lookup yields CDR1 MNHEY and CDR2 SVGEGT. CDR3 in amino acids: CASSYSRVGAYEQYF. CDR3 sequence (DNA): TGTGCCAGCAGTTACTCGAGGGTCGGCGCCTACGAGCAGTACTTC.